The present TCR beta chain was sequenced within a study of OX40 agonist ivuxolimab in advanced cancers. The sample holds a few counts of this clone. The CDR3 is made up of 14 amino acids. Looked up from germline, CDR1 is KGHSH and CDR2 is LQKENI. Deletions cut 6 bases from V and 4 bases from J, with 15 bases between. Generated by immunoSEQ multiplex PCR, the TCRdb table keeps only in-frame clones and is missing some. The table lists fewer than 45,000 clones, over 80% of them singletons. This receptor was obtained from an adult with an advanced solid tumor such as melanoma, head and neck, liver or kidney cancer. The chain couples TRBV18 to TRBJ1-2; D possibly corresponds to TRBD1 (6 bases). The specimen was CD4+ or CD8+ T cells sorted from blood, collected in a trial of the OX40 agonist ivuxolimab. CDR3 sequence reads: CASSSRDNPYGYTF. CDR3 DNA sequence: TGTGCCAGCTCTTCCCGGGACAACCCCTATGGCTACACCTTC.